The 8 T cell receptor beta chains below all came from one sample that was sequenced in a study of blood T cell repertoires in COVID-19. The data were produced by immunoSEQ multiplex PCR, yet TCRdb's version contains in-frame clones alone and is incomplete. The table shows about 39,000 clones, with approximately 86% occurring only once. Sequencing was done on a sample of peripheral blood. All receptors come from a man aged 35 to 55 with active COVID-19.

This chain joins TRBV6-2 or TRBV6-3 and TRBJ2-1; TRBD2 matches at 13 bases. The CDR3 runs 17 residues. Germline V lookup: CDR1 MNHEY, CDR2 SVGEGT. The junction had 14 bases not matched to a gene; V was cut back by 6 bases and J by 9 bases. In DNA, the CDR3 is TGTGCCAGCAGCCCATCGCGGACTAGCGGGAGCCGCGGTGAGCAGTTCTTC. Amino acid sequence: CASSPSRTSGSRGEQFF.

This sequence joins TRBV6-5 and TRBJ2-7; D possibly corresponds to TRBD2 (6 bases). The CDR3 is 15 amino acids. Germline assignment: CDR1 MNHEY and CDR2 SVGAGI. The V gene lost 4 bases and the J gene lost 2 bases, with 15 bases spanning the gap. CDR3 in amino acids: CASSFRGTGAYEQYF. CDR3 nucleotides: TGTGCCAGCAGTTTTAGGGGAACGGGAGCCTACGAGCAGTACTTC.

This clone was seen more than once but under ten times. The CDR3 coding sequence is TGTGCCAGTAGTATCACTAGCCGGGAGACCCAGTACTTC. Protein product: CASSITSRETQYF. The rearrangement links TRBV19 to TRBJ2-5, with D possibly matching TRBD2 (6 bases). Germline values: CDR1 LNHDA, CDR2 SQIVND (reference sequence). This CDR3 contains 13 residues. V gave up 3 bases and J gave up 5 bases, with 10 bases separating them.

V gene TRBV30 combines with J gene TRBJ1-5, with D uncertain. Trimming cost V 1 base and J 1 base, with 5 bases left between them. The CDR3 covers 13 residues. Looked up from germline, CDR1 is GTSNPN and CDR2 is SVGIG (reference sequence). This chain's CDR3 is CAWSGASNQPQHF. The CDR3 DNA follows: TGTGCCTGGAGTGGGGCGAGCAATCAGCCCCAGCATTTT.

The V call is TRBV5-1, the J call TRBJ2-3; no reliable D call. With 3 bases removed from V and 4 bases from J, the gap between germline ends came to 12 bases. In germline, CDR1 is SGHRS, CDR2 YFSETQ. The CDR3 sequence is 14 residues long. The CDR3 DNA sequence: TGCGCCAGCAGCTCTTCCCCGATAGCAGATACGCAGTATTTT. This sequence encodes CASSSSPIADTQYF.

The chain carries TRBV30 and TRBJ1-3, with 12 bases aligning to TRBD1. The junction had 2 bases not matched to a gene; V was cut back by 5 bases and J by 3 bases. Looked up from germline, CDR1 is GTSNPN and CDR2 is SVGIG (reference sequence). The CDR3 contains 14 residues. CDR3 amino acids: CAWGTGGGGNTIYF. CDR3 coding DNA: TGTGCCTGGGGGACAGGGGGCGGTGGAAACACCATATATTTT. The full variable domain, in which reference TRBV30 and TRBJ1-3 provide the parts outside the CDR3, is SQTIHQWPATLVQPVGSPLSLECTVEGTSNPNLYWYRQAAGRGLQLLFYSVGIGQISSEVPQNLSASRPQDRQFILSSKKLLLSDSGFYLCAWGTGGGGNTIYFGEGSWLTVV.

The CDR3: CASSLRDTNIYGYTF. Written as DNA, the CDR3 is TGTGCCAGCAGCCTCCGGGACACGAACATCTATGGCTACACCTTC. This rearrangement joins TRBV5-8 to TRBJ1-2; D is possibly TRBD1 (6 bases). There are 15 residues in the CDR3. The V and J ends lost 4 bases and 4 bases respectively, with 17 bases between them. The germline V gene has CDR1 SGHTS and CDR2 YDEGEE.

The chain couples TRBV12-3 or TRBV12-4 to TRBJ2-3, with D uncertain. Trimming took 9 bases from V and 5 from J, leaving 6 bases between them. The CDR3 contains 10 residues. CDR3 in amino acids: CASFGDTQYF. CDR3 sequence (DNA): TGTGCCAGTTTCGGAGATACGCAGTATTTT.